This paragraph reports one TCR beta chain. Other DNA sequences within the sample encode an identical CDR3. The data belong to a study of blood T cell repertoires in COVID-19. Study-wide background: The analysed material was cDNA or gDNA that came from T cells, B-cell-depleted T cells, or PBMCs.

Original analysis: Reference gene primer amplification yielded estimated nucleated cell counts. Method: immunoSEQ multiplex PCR; TCRdb's copy keeps in-frame clones and lacks some. D and trimming come from the DNA, and the V and J calls and clone size come from that table. The sample yields a few hundred thousand clones, about 85% seen once. CDR3 size: 14 residues. Germline V CDR1 and CDR2: SNHLY, FYNNEI. V gave up 5 bases and J gave up 0 bases; unmatched junction bases: 3. The sequenced material came from peripheral blood. The chain combines TRBV2 with TRBJ1-1, with TRBD1 matching 7 bases. The clonotype originates from a young woman with acute or convalescent COVID-19. CDR3 residues: CASSRQGMNTEAFF. CDR3 nucleotide sequence: TGTGCCAGCAGTAGACAGGGCATGAACACTGAAGCTTTCTTT.